These 18 T cell receptor beta chains share one sample of origin, sequenced in a study of OX40 agonist ivuxolimab in advanced cancers. Libraries were constructed by the immunoSEQ multiplex PCR assay. TCRdb mirrors the immuneACCESS table, restricted to in-frame sequences. Some clones are absent from its copies; in checked studies, under half trace to an unresolved V gene, and the reason for the others is unknown. The sample yields about 90,000 clones; about 90% were counted once. The top ten hold 6.5% to 9% of the sample. Sequenced material: CD4+ or CD8+ T cells sorted from blood, taken in a trial of the OX40 agonist ivuxolimab. The receptors originated from an adult with an advanced solid tumor such as melanoma, head and neck, liver or kidney cancer.

The chain couples TRBV6-6 to TRBJ2-7; the D gene is possibly TRBD1 (5 bases). CDR1 and CDR2 (germline): MNHNY, SVGAGI (reference sequence). V was pared by 7 bases and J by 6 bases, with 16 bases between. The CDR3 covers 13 residues. The CDR3 here is CASTPTGQGEQYF. CDR3 nucleotide sequence: TGTGCCAGCACCCCGACTGGGCAGGGCGAGCAGTACTTC.

The rearrangement joins TRBV30 to TRBJ2-7; a possible D gene is TRBD2 (5 bases). The V gene's germline CDR1 is GTSNPN and CDR2 SVGIG (reference sequence). This CDR3 is built from 13 residues. The CDR3 loop is CAHAGPLDYEQYF. The CDR3 DNA sequence: TGTGCTCACGCGGGCCCCTTGGACTACGAGCAGTACTTC. Together with reference TRBV30 and TRBJ2-7, the CDR3 gives the full variable domain: SQTIHQWPATLVQPVGSPLSLECTVEGTSNPNLYWYRQAAGRGLQLLFYSVGIGQISSEVPQNLSASRPQDRQFILSSKKLLLSDSGFYLCAHAGPLDYEQYFGPGTRLTVT.

The chain is built from TRBV7-9 and TRBJ2-5; the D gene could be TRBD1 or TRBD2 (5 bases each). This CDR3 is built from 17 residues. In germline, CDR1 is SEHNR, CDR2 FQNEAQ (reference sequence). V gave up 4 bases and J gave up 5 bases, with 23 bases separating them. The CDR3 here is CASSWRSKAVGVETQYF. The DNA for the CDR3 is TGTGCCAGCAGCTGGAGGTCCAAGGCCGTAGGGGTTGAGACCCAGTACTTC.

The J gene is TRBJ2-7, the V gene TRBV19; D gene uncertain. This CDR3 region has 13 residues. Germline-derived CDR1 and CDR2 are LNHDA and SQIVND (reference sequence). V lost 5 bases to trimming and J lost 3 bases, with 11 bases between them. The CDR3 protein is CASSLDPSYEQYF. The DNA for the CDR3 is TGTGCCAGTAGTCTCGATCCTAGCTACGAGCAGTACTTC.

This clone has just a few counts. CDR3 sequence (DNA): TGTGCCAGCAGTTTATGGGGGACAGGGGGAACAGATACGCAGTATTTT. Amino acid sequence: CASSLWGTGGTDTQYF. The chain carries TRBV28 and TRBJ2-3; 11 bases align to TRBD1. The CDR3 runs to 16 residues. Per the germline V gene, CDR1 is MDHEN and CDR2 is SYDVKM. With V trimmed by 0 bases and J by 3 bases, 2 bases remained unmatched.

This chain uses TRBV2 with TRBJ1-5; 8 positions match TRBD1. The germline V gene encodes CDR1 SNHLY and CDR2 FYNNEI. J was trimmed by 3 bases and V by 4 bases; bases with no gene match: 2. This CDR3 spans 14 amino acids. The CDR3 sequence is CASSADRANQPQHF. The CDR3 bases are TGTGCCAGCAGTGCGGACAGGGCCAATCAGCCCCAGCATTTT.

CDR3 region: CASSPPRSAQYEKLFF. As DNA, the CDR3 is TGTGCCAGCTCACCCCCGAGGTCAGCGCAGTATGAAAAACTGTTTTTT. The genes are TRBV18 and TRBJ1-4; D call uncertain. The CDR3 spans 16 residues. Looked up from germline, CDR1 is KGHSH and CDR2 is LQKENI. V lost 3 bases to trimming and J lost 6 bases, with 17 bases between them.

This clone was seen only once. The genes are TRBV6-6 and TRBJ1-5, with 7 bases matching TRBD1. Germline CDR1 MNHNY, CDR2 SVGAGI (reference sequence). CDR3 length: 16 amino acids. V shed 2 bases, J shed 7 bases, and the junction held 11 bases outside the gene matches. CDR3 region: CASSYGADRPVQPQHF. The CDR3 bases are TGTGCCAGCAGTTACGGGGCGGACAGGCCCGTACAGCCCCAGCATTTT.

This rearrangement joins TRBV30 to TRBJ1-2; no definite D call. The CDR3 totals 12 residues. V lost 1 base, J lost 8 bases, and 11 bases lay in between. Germline V CDR1 and CDR2: GTSNPN, SVGIG (reference sequence). CDR3: CAWSGWREGYTF. The CDR3, as DNA: TGTGCCTGGAGTGGATGGAGGGAAGGCTACACCTTC.

The chain links TRBV7-3 to TRBJ2-3; D might be TRBD1 or TRBD2, each matching 6 bases. There are 15 residues in the CDR3. Germline V gene lookup returns CDR1 SGHTA and CDR2 FQGTGA. V was trimmed by 3 bases and J by 8 bases, leaving 18 bases between them. The DNA of the CDR3 is TGTGCCAGCAGCTTCGACAAGGGGGGATTAGTTACGCAGTATTTT. This translates into CASSFDKGGLVTQYF.

The chain recombines TRBV7-9 with TRBJ1-5; 10 bases agree with TRBD1. From germline, CDR1 is SEHNR and CDR2 FQNEAQ (reference sequence). V gave up 6 bases and J gave up 6 bases; unmatched junction bases: 8. The CDR3 is 15 amino acids. Here the CDR3 reads CASSPGTGETQPQHF. The DNA of the CDR3 is TGTGCCAGCAGTCCCGGGACAGGGGAGACTCAGCCCCAGCATTTT.

V gene TRBV5-6 combines with J gene TRBJ2-1; the D gene is possibly TRBD1 (5 bases). This CDR3 region has 16 residues. Germline V gives CDR1 SGHDT, CDR2 YYEEEE. Trimming took 3 bases from V and 0 from J, leaving 13 bases between them. In nucleotides, the CDR3 is TGTGCCAGCAGCTCCTCAGGGTCCCGCTCCTACAATGAGCAGTTCTTC. Protein product: CASSSSGSRSYNEQFF. Complete variable domain (other parts from reference TRBV5-6 and TRBJ2-1): DAGVTQSPTHLIKTRGQQVTLRCSPKSGHDTVSWYQQALGQGPQFIFQYYEEEERQRGNFPDRFSGHQFPNYSSELNVNALLLGDSALYLCASSSSGSRSYNEQFFGPGTRLTVL.

The chain carries TRBV29-1 and TRBJ1-1, with 9 bases lining up with TRBD1. Germline CDR1 reads SQVTM; CDR2 reads ANQGSEA. CDR3 length: 15 amino acids. J was trimmed by 1 base and V by 0 bases; bases with no gene match: 3. The CDR3 region is CSVEDLGQGNTEAFF. CDR3 DNA: TGCAGCGTTGAAGACCTGGGACAGGGGAACACTGAAGCTTTCTTT.

CDR3 nucleotide sequence: TGTGCCAGCAGCTCTCGTAATCAGGAGGACACTGAAGCTTTCTTT. Translated: CASSSRNQEDTEAFF. The gene calls are TRBV7-9 and TRBJ1-1; no reliable D call. The CDR3 loop spans 15 amino acids. V lost 4 bases to trimming and J lost 3 bases, with 15 bases between them. CDR1 is SEHNR, CDR2 FQNEAQ, per germline (reference sequence).

CDR3 in DNA: TGTGCCAGCAGCTTAGTAGAAAGGAGAAGTGAAGCTTTCTTT. Its protein is CASSLVERRSEAFF. V is TRBV11-2 and J is TRBJ1-1; D not certain. In germline, CDR1 is SGHAT, CDR2 FQNNGV. The V gene lost 1 base and the J gene lost 7 bases, with 13 bases spanning the gap. The CDR3 extends over 14 amino acids.

This sequence joins TRBV11-3 and TRBJ1-1; D gene unclear. Germline V gene sequence: CDR1 SGHNT, CDR2 YENEEA. The CDR3 is made up of 13 amino acids. V lost 5 bases, J lost 2 bases, and 9 bases lay in between. The CDR3 protein is CASSPPPNTEAFF. DNA for the CDR3: TGTGCCAGCAGCCCCCCGCCAAACACTGAAGCTTTCTTT.

V gene TRBV6-1 combines with J gene TRBJ2-7, with a tentative D call TRBD2 (5 bases). The CDR3 runs to 15 residues. Trimming stripped 1 base from V and 0 bases from J, with 10 bases between. Per germline, CDR1 MNHNS and CDR2 SASEGT. CDR3 nucleotides: TGTGCCAGCAGTGAAGAGGAAGGGAGCTCCTACGAGCAGTACTTC. Protein: CASSEEEGSSYEQYF.

The chain carries TRBV27 and TRBJ1-1; 7 positions match TRBD1. Trimming removed 4 bases from V and 11 bases from J; junction bases left unmatched: 16. There are 15 residues in the CDR3. Germline CDR1 and CDR2: MNHEY and SMNVEV (reference sequence). The CDR3 DNA sequence: TGTGCCAGCAGTTACGCCCAGGGGGGGAGTGGGTACGCTTTCTTT. Its protein is CASSYAQGGSGYAFF.